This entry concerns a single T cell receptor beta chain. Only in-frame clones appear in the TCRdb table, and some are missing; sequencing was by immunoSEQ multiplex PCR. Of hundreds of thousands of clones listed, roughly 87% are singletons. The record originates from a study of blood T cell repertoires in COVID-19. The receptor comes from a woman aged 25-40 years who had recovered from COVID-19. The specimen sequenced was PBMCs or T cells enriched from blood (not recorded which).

This chain's CDR3 is CASSPSQGYRLNQPQHF. The CDR3 DNA is TGTGCCAGTAGCCCGTCTCAGGGATACAGGCTCAATCAGCCCCAGCATTTT. V usage is TRBV19 and J usage is TRBJ1-5; possible D gene TRBD1, 5 bases. CDR3 size: 17 residues. V was trimmed by 6 bases and J by 3 bases, leaving 21 bases between them. Germline CDR1 and CDR2: LNHDA and SQIVND (reference sequence).